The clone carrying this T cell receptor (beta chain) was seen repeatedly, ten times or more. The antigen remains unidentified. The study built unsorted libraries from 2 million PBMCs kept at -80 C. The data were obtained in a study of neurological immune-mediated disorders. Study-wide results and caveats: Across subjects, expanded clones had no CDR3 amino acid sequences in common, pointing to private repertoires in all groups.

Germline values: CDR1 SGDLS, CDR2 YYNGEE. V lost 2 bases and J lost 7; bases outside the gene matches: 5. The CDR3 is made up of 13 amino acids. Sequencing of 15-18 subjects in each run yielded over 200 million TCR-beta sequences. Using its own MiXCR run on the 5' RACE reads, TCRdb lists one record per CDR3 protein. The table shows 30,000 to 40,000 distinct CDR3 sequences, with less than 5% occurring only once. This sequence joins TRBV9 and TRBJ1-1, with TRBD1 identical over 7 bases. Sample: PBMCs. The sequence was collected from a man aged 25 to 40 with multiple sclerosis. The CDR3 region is CASSVTGTDEAFF. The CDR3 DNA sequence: TGTGCCAGCAGCGTTACGGGGACAGATGAAGCTTTCTTT.